The T cell receptor beta chain described here comes from a study of shared clonotypes between healthy human individuals. Regarding the study as a whole: Blood alone was sampled, and tissue repertoires likely differ.

The method was immunoSEQ multiplex PCR; TCRdb's version includes in-frame clones alone and lacks a portion of them. The sample consists of 2.3 million or so clones, just over 90% of them appearing once. About this clone itself: The antigen remains undetermined.

This CDR3 has 13 residues. V lost 4 bases and J lost 6, with 13 bases in between. CDR1 is SGHDN, CDR2 FVKESK, per germline. The V and J genes are TRBV14 and TRBJ2-7; D is unclear. Source material: naive CD4+ T cells from PBMCs. The subset is: CD45RA+ positively selected. The TCR comes from a man in his late teens or twenties in good health. Some clones in this sample may be carry-over from other donors' samples. The CDR3 DNA reads TGTGCCAGCAGCCCAACTGTCCATACCGAGCAGTACTTC. Translating it yields CASSPTVHTEQYF.